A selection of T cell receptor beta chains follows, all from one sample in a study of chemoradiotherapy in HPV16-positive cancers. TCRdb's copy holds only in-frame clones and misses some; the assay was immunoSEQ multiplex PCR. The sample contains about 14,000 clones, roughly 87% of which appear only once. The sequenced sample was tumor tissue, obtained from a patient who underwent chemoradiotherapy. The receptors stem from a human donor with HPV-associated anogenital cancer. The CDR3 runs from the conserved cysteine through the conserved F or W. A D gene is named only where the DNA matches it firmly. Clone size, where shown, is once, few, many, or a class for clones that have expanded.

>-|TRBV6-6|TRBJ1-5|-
TGTGCCAGCAGTTACTATAGCAATCAGCCCCAGCATTTT
CASSYYSNQPQHF
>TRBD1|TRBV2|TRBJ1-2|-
TGTGCCAGCAGTCAAATTCAGGGGGCAGATGGCTACACCTTC
CASSQIQGADGYTF
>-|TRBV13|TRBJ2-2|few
TGTGCCAGCAGGGAGGGAGGCACCGGGGAGCTGTTTTTT
CASREGGTGELFF
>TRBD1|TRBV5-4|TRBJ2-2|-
TGTGCCAGCAGATCCCGACAGGTCGGGACAGAAAACACCGGGGAGCTGTTTTTT
CASRSRQVGTENTGELFF
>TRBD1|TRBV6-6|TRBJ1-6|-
TGTGCCAGCAGCTCGGGACAGGGTGGGGGATCACCCCTCCACTTT
CASSSGQGGGSPLHF
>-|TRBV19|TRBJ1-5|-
TGTGCCAGTAGTATCGGAAGGGACGTCAATCAGCCCCAGCATTTT
CASSIGRDVNQPQHF
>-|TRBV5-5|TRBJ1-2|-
TGTGCCAGCCCCTGGACAGTTAACTATGGCTACACCTTC
CASPWTVNYGYTF
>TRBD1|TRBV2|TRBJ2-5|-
TGTGCCAGCAGTTGGGACCCAGGGGGCAAGGGTCAAGAGACCCAGTACTTC
CASSWDPGGKGQETQYF
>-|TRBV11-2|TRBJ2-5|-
TGTGCCAGCAGCTTAGTTCCAGCGGGAGAGACCCAGTACTTC
CASSLVPAGETQYF
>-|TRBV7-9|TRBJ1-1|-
TGTGCCAGCAGCAAAAGGACAGCTTTTGAGACTGAAGCTTTCTTT
CASSKRTAFETEAFF
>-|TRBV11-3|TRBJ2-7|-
TGTGCCAGCAGCTTAATAGCCGAGCAGTACTTC
CASSLIAEQYF
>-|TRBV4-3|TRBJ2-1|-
TGCGCCAGCAGCCAAGATGACCGGGACCCGCACTTCTTC
CASSQDDRDPHFF
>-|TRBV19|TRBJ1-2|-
TGTGCCAGTAGTATGATAGGGGCCTTCTATGGCTACACCTTC
CASSMIGAFYGYTF
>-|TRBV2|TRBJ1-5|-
TGTGCCAGCAGAAGGGACAACAATCAGCCCCAGCATTTT
CASRRDNNQPQHF
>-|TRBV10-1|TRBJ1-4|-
TGCGCCAGCAGTTCCCGCCGGGGGAGAGAAAAACTGTTTTTT
CASSSRRGREKLFF
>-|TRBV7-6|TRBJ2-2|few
TGTGCCAGCAGAATCGCTGGCAACACCGGGGAGCTGTTTTTT
CASRIAGNTGELFF
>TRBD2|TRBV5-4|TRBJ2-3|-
TGTGCCAGCAGCTTGGCGGGAGGGCGGGGAGATACGCAGTATTTT
CASSLAGGRGDTQYF
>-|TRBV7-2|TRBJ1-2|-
TGTGCCAGCAGCTTAGTCGGCGTTAACTATGGCTACACCTTC
CASSLVGVNYGYTF
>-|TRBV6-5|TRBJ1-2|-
TGTGCCAGCAGAAGACAGACTAACTATGGCTACACCTTC
CASRRQTNYGYTF
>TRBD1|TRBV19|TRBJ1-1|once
TGTGCCAGTACTTGGTTGAGGGGCGGGACAGGGGGAGCTTTCTTT
CASTWLRGGTGGAFF
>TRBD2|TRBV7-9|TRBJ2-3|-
TGTGCCAGCAGCTTCGGGGGGGGCACAGATACGCAGTATTTT
CASSFGGGTDTQYF
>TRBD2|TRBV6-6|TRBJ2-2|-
TGTGCCAGCAGTTCCCCTAGCGGGCTACTTACCGGGGAGCTGTTTTTT
CASSSPSGLLTGELFF
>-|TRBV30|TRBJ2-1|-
TGTGCCTGGAGTGTAGTGGAGGGGGAAGTATACAATGAGCAGTTCTTC
CAWSVVEGEVYNEQFF
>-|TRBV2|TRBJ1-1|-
TGTGCCAGCAGTCGGGACATTTACACTGAAGCTTTCTTT
CASSRDIYTEAFF
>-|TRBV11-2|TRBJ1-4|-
TGTGCCAGCAGCTTAGGGGGGGTGGCGGAAAAACTGTTTTTT
CASSLGGVAEKLFF
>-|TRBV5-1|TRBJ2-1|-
TGCGCCAGCAGCTTGAGCGGCGCGAACAATGAGCAGTTCTTC
CASSLSGANNEQFF
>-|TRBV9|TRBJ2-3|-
TGTGCCAGCAGCGTAGATGGGGCGGGAGATACGCAGTATTTT
CASSVDGAGDTQYF
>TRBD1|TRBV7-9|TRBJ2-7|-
TGTGCCAGCAGCTCAGGACAGGGCTTGGTCGTCGAGCAGTACTTC
CASSSGQGLVVEQYF
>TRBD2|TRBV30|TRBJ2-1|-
TGTGCCTGGAGCCACCACCGGGGCGGGAGGGGCAATGAGCAGTTCTTC
CAWSHHRGGRGNEQFF
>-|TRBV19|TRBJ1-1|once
TGTGCCAGTACCCCAAGGGCGGTTGCGACTAACACTGAAGCTTTCTTT
CASTPRAVATNTEAFF
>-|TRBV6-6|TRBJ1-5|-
TGTGCCAGCAGTACTCGGGACATACAGCCCCAGCATTTT
CASSTRDIQPQHF
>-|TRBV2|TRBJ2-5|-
TGTGCCAGCAGTAGGGGGTTGGCTCAAGAGACCCAGTACTTC
CASSRGLAQETQYF
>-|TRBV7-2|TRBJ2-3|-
TGTGCCAGCAGCTCTATAGCGGCTACAGATACGCAGTATTTT
CASSSIAATDTQYF
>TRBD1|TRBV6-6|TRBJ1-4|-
TGTGCCAGCACCCAGGGGGTCCCTAATGAAAAACTGTTTTTT
CASTQGVPNEKLFF
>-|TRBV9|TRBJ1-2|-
TGTGCCAGCAGCGCGAGGGGTAATTATGGCTACACCTTC
CASSARGNYGYTF
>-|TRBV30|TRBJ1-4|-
TGTGCCTGGAGTTCCAAGGGAGGAGAAAAACTGTTTTTT
CAWSSKGGEKLFF
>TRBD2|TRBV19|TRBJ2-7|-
TGTGCCAGTAGTATGAGAGCGGGAACGGGCTACGAGCAGTACTTC
CASSMRAGTGYEQYF
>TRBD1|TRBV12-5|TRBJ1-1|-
TGTGCTAGTGGTTTGGTACAGGGGATAATTGCTTTCTTT
CASGLVQGIIAFF
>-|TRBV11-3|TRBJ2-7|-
TGTGCCAGCAGCTCCCGACTTCCCCCCTACGAGCAGTACTTC
CASSSRLPPYEQYF
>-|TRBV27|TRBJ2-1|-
TGTGCCAGCAGTTTATTCGCCCCCTACAATGAGCAGTTCTTC
CASSLFAPYNEQFF
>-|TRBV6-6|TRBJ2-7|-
TGTGCCAGCAGTTACTCGGGAACAGAGGAGCAGTACTTC
CASSYSGTEEQYF
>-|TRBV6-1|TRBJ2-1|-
TGTGCCAGCAGTGAACCCGGCAGAGCTAAAAGGACTTTTTGGAAGTTCTTC
CASSEPGRAKRTFWKFF
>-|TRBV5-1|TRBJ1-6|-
TGCGCCAGCAGCTTGAGGTCGGCAGGGTCTGGGTGGTCGTTTTCACCCCTCCACTTT
CASSLRSAGSGWSFSPLHF
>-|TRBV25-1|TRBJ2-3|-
TGTGCCAGCACCCCGGCAGGAGATACGCAGTATTTT
CASTPAGDTQYF
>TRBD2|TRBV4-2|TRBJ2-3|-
TGTGCCAGCAGCCAATTAGCGGGAGGCTCAGATACGCAGTATTTT
CASSQLAGGSDTQYF
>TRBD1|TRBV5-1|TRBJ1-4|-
TGCGCCAGCAGCTTCCTCGAGGGGGCAGGAGAAAAACTGTTTTTT
CASSFLEGAGEKLFF
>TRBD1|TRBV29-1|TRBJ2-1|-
TGCAGCCTGATAGGGACAGGGAAAAATGAGCAGTTCTTC
CSLIGTGKNEQFF